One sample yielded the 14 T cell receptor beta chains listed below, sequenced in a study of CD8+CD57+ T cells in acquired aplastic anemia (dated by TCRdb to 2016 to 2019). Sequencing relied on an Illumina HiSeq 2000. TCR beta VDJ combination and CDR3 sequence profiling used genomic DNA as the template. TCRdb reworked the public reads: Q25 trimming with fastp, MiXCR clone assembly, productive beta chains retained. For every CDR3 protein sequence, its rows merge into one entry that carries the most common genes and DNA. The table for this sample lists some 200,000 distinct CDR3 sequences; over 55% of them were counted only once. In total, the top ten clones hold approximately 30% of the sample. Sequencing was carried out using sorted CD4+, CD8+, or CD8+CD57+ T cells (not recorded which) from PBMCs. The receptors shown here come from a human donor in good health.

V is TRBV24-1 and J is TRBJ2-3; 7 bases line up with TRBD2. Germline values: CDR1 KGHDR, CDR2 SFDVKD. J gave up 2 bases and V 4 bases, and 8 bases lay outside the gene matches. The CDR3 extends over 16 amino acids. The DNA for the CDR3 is TGTGCCACCAGTGACGGAAAAGGGACTACCACAGATACGCAGTATTTT. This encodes CATSDGKGTTTDTQYF.

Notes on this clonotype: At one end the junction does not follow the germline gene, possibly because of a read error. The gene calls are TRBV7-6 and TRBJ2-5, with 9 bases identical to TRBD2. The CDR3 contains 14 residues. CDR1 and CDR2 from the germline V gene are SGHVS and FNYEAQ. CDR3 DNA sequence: TGTGCCAGCACCTTAGAAACTAGCGGGGAGACCCAGTACTTC. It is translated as CASTLETSGETQYF.

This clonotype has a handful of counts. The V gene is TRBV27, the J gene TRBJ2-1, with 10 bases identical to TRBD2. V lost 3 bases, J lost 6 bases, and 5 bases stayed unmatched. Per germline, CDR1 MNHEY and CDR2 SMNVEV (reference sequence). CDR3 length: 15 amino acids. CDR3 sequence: CASSFSGRSLNEQFF. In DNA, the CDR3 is TGTGCCAGCAGTTTTAGCGGGAGGAGTCTCAATGAGCAGTTCTTC.

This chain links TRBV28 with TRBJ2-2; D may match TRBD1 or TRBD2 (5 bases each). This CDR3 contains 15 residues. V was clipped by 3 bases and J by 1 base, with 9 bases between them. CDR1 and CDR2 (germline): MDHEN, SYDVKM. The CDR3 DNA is TGTGCCAGCAGTTTGTTGGGACGGAACACCGGGGAGCTGTTTTTT. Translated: CASSLLGRNTGELFF.

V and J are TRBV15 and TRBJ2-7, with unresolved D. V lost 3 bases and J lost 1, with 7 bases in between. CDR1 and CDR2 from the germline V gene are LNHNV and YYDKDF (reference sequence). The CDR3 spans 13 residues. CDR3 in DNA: TGTGCCACCAGCAGTTCAGCGTCCTACGAGCAGTACTTC. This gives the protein CATSSSASYEQYF.

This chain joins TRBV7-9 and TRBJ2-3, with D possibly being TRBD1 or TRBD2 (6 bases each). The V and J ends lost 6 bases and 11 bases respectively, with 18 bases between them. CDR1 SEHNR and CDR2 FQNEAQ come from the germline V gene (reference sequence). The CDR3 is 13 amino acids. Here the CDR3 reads CASSPRGLNEQYF. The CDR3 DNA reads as TGTGCCAGCAGTCCCCGGGGGCTCAATGAGCAGTATTTT. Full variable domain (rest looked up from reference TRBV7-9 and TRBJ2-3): DTGVSQNPRHKITKRGQNVTFRCDPISEHNRLYWYRQTLGQGPEFLTYFQNEAQLEKSRLLSDRFSAERPKGSFSTLEIQRTEQGDSAMYLCASSPRGLNEQYFGPGTRLTVL.

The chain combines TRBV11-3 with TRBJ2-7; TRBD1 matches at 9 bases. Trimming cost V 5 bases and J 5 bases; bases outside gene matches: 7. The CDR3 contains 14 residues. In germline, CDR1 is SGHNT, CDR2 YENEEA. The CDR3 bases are TGTGCCAGCAGCACACAGGGGGCGTTCCACGAGCAGTACTTC. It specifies CASSTQGAFHEQYF.

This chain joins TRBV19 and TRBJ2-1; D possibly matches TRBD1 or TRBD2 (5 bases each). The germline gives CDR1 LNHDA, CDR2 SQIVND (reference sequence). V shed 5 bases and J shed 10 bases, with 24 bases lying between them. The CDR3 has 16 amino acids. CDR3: CASSAKPGPNTGEQFF. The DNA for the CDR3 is TGTGCCAGTAGTGCAAAACCGGGACCCAACACCGGGGAGCAGTTCTTC. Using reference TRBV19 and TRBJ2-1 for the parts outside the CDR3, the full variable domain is DGGITQSPKYLFRKEGQNVTLSCEQNLNHDAMYWYRQDPGQGLRLIYYSQIVNDFQKGDIAEGYSVSREKKESFPLTVTSAQKNPTAFYLCASSAKPGPNTGEQFFGPGTRLTVL.

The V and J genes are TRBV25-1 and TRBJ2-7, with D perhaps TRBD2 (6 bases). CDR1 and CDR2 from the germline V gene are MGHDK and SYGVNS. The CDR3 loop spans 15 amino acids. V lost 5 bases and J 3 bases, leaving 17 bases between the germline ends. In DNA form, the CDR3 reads TGTGCCAGCAGTCCCCTCGGGGGAATCGGCTACGAGCAGTACTTC. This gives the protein CASSPLGGIGYEQYF.

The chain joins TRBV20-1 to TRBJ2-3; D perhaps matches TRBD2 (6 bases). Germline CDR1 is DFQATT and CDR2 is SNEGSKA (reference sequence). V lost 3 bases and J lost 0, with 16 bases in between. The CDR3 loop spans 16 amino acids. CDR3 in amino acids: CSARGLGGGSTDTQYF. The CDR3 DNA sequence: TGCAGTGCTAGGGGGCTGGGGGGAGGTAGCACAGATACGCAGTATTTT.

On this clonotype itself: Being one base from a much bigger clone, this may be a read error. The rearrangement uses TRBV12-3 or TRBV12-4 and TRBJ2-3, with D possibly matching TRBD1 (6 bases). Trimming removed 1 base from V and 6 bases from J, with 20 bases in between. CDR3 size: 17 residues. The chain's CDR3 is CASSLDFPGAIRDTQYF. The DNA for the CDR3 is TGTGCCAGCAGTTTAGATTTTCCAGGGGCCATTAGGGATACGCAGTATTTT.

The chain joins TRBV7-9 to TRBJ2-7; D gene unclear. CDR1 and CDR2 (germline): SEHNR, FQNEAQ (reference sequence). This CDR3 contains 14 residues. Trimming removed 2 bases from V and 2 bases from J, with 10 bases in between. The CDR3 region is CASSLPGRPYEQYF. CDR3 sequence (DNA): TGTGCCAGCAGCTTACCCGGCAGACCCTACGAGCAGTACTTC.

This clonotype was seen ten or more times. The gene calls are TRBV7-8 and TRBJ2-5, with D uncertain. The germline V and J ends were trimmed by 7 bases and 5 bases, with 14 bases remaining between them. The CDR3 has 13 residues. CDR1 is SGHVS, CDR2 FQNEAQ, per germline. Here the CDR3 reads CASTRQARETQYF. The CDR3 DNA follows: TGTGCCAGCACTCGGCAGGCCAGGGAGACCCAGTACTTC.

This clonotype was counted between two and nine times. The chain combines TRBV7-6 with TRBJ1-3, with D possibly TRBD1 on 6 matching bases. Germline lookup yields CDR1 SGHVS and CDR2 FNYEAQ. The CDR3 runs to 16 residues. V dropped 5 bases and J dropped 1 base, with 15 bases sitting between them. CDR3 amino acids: CASSPPRQASGNTIYF. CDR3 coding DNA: TGTGCCAGCAGCCCCCCGCGACAGGCTTCTGGAAACACCATATATTTT.